A single sample is the source of the 26 T cell receptor beta chains below, sequenced in a study of blood T cell repertoires in COVID-19. Clones were read by immunoSEQ multiplex PCR, and TCRdb kept only the in-frame ones, dropping some. The sample contains 300,000 to 400,000 clones, approximately 90% of which appear only once. What was sequenced was peripheral blood. All receptors derive from a woman in her thirties with COVID-19, enrolled during active disease.

The rearrangement links TRBV5-1 to TRBJ1-1; 10 positions match TRBD1. V was clipped by 4 bases and J by 0 bases; unmatched bases: 6. CDR3 length: 16 residues. CDR1 is SGHRS, CDR2 YFSETQ, per germline. CDR3 amino acids: CASSAAGTGVNTEAFF. The CDR3 bases are TGCGCCAGCAGCGCCGCCGGGACAGGGGTGAACACTGAAGCTTTCTTT.

The chain recombines TRBV5-3 with TRBJ1-5, with D unclear. TRBV5-3 belongs to the ORF category, with a function that is uncertain. Trimming removed 2 bases from V and 0 bases from J, with 6 bases in between. The CDR3 has 14 residues. CDR3 DNA: TGTGCCAGAAGCTTCGGAGTTAGCAATCAGCCCCAGCATTTT. Translating gives CARSFGVSNQPQHF.

This chain uses TRBV7-2 with TRBJ2-5, with 9 bases lining up with TRBD2. J lost 4 bases, V lost 5 bases, and 11 bases had no gene match. The CDR3 has 16 residues. Germline V gene data show CDR1 as SGHTA and CDR2 as FQGNSA. Written as DNA, the CDR3 is TGTGCCAGCAGCCCCGGGTTAGCGGGGGCCCGAGAGACCCAGTACTTC. Protein product: CASSPGLAGARETQYF.

V is TRBV4-1 and J is TRBJ1-4, with TRBD1 matching 7 bases. The CDR3 sequence is 17 residues long. Germline CDR1 and CDR2: MGHRA and YSYEKL. Germline trimming cut 3 bases from V and 6 bases from J; bases unmatched to any gene: 13. CDR3 sequence (DNA): TGCGCCAGCAGCCAGGAACCAAGGACAGGAGGTTATGAAAAACTGTTTTTT. Residues: CASSQEPRTGGYEKLFF.

CDR3 DNA sequence: TGTGCCAGCAGTTGGGTGGGGGCTGAGCAGTTCTTC. It encodes CASSWVGAEQFF. The V and J genes are TRBV6-2 or TRBV6-3 and TRBJ2-1; perhaps TRBD1 as D (6 bases). Germline V gene lookup returns CDR1 MNHEY and CDR2 SVGEGT. Trimming stripped 4 bases from V and 9 bases from J, with 10 bases between. There are 12 residues in the CDR3.

V and J are TRBV12-3 or TRBV12-4 and TRBJ2-5; TRBD2 might be the D (7 bases). V was shortened by 6 bases and J by 5 bases, with 13 bases between the two germline ends. CDR3 length: 13 amino acids. In DNA form, the CDR3 reads TGTGCCAGCAGCTCTGGGAGGGGGGAGACCCAGTACTTC. As protein: CASSSGRGETQYF.

The CDR3 DNA sequence: TGTGCCAGCAGCAAAGTAGCTAACCGGGACAGCCGTAACTACGAGCAGTACGTC. It codes for CASSKVANRDSRNYEQYV. J is TRBJ2-7 and V is TRBV21-1; whether TRBD1, the table's D call, matches the DNA was not checked. TRBV21-1 is recorded as a pseudogene. The CDR3 covers 18 residues.

This clone was observed a handful of times. The chain joins TRBV7-9 to TRBJ1-1, with D possibly TRBD1 on 5 matching bases. Germline lookup yields CDR1 SEHNR and CDR2 FQNEAQ (reference sequence). This CDR3 has 13 residues. Trimming stripped 3 bases from V and 4 bases from J, with 9 bases between. CDR3 region: CASSLSGVTEAFF. The CDR3, as DNA: TGTGCCAGCAGCTTGTCGGGGGTCACTGAAGCTTTCTTT. Full variable domain (outside the CDR3, taken from reference TRBV7-9 and TRBJ1-1): DTGVSQNPRHKITKRGQNVTFRCDPISEHNRLYWYRQTLGQGPEFLTYFQNEAQLEKSRLLSDRFSAERPKGSFSTLEIQRTEQGDSAMYLCASSLSGVTEAFFGQGTRLTVV.

This clone has only a few counts. The V and J genes are TRBV4-1 and TRBJ2-2, with TRBD2 as a possible D gene (5 bases). V shed 0 bases and J shed 0 bases, with 14 bases lying between them. Germline lookup yields CDR1 MGHRA and CDR2 YSYEKL. The CDR3 is 18 residues long. The CDR3 nucleotides are TGCGCCAGCAGCCAAGACCCTAGCACGGTGACGAACACCGGGGAGCTGTTTTTT. Translating it yields CASSQDPSTVTNTGELFF.

The rearrangement joins TRBV5-1 to TRBJ1-3; perhaps TRBD1 as D (5 bases). The V gene lost 4 bases and the J gene lost 0 bases, with 14 bases spanning the gap. Germline CDR1 reads SGHRS; CDR2 reads YFSETQ. The CDR3 covers 16 residues. The DNA for the CDR3 is TGCGCCAGCAGCCCCTGGCAGGGTGTCTCTGGAAACACCATATATTTT. It specifies CASSPWQGVSGNTIYF.

The chain uses TRBV5-1 and TRBJ2-7, with TRBD1 matching over 8 bases. The V gene end was trimmed by 5 bases and the J gene end by 1 base; junction bases not matched to a gene: 11. The germline gives CDR1 SGHRS, CDR2 YFSETQ. The CDR3 is 16 amino acids. CDR3 amino acids: CASSWTGKLNSYEQYF. The CDR3 DNA sequence: TGCGCCAGCAGTTGGACAGGGAAATTGAATTCCTACGAGCAGTACTTC.

The chain employs TRBV9 and TRBJ2-1, with TRBD2 identical over 11 bases. Germline values: CDR1 SGDLS, CDR2 YYNGEE. The V segment lost 5 bases and the J segment 10 bases; nucleotides outside the gene matches: 2. This CDR3 comprises 12 residues. The CDR3 DNA follows: TGTGCCAGCAGTTGGACTAGCGGGGAGCAGTTCTTC. This encodes CASSWTSGEQFF.

This clone was picked up one time. This chain joins TRBV30 and TRBJ2-3; 8 bases agree with TRBD2. The CDR3 is made up of 18 amino acids. V dropped 0 bases and J dropped 6; count of bases not matched to a gene: 17. Germline V gene sequence: CDR1 GTSNPN, CDR2 SVGIG (reference sequence). This chain's CDR3 is CAWSVGGRGGGIGDTQYF. The CDR3 nucleotides are TGTGCCTGGAGTGTAGGCGGGCGTGGCGGGGGGATAGGGGATACGCAGTATTTT.

This chain uses TRBV7-9 with TRBJ1-6; 7 bases are shared with TRBD1. Germline-derived CDR1 and CDR2 are SEHNR and FQNEAQ (reference sequence). The junction had 8 bases not matched to a gene; V was cut back by 8 bases and J by 7 bases. CDR3 length: 14 amino acids. The CDR3, as DNA: TGTGCCAGCTCAGGGGGACAGAAGAATTCACCCCTCCACTTT. Its translation: CASSGGQKNSPLHF. Full variable domain (rest looked up from reference TRBV7-9 and TRBJ1-6): DTGVSQNPRHKITKRGQNVTFRCDPISEHNRLYWYRQTLGQGPEFLTYFQNEAQLEKSRLLSDRFSAERPKGSFSTLEIQRTEQGDSAMYLCASSGGQKNSPLHFGNGTRLTVT.

The V gene is TRBV6-5, the J gene TRBJ2-3; maybe TRBD2 (5 bases). Trimming stripped 5 bases from V and 7 bases from J, with 7 bases between. This CDR3 region has 11 residues. Germline-derived CDR1 and CDR2 are MNHEY and SVGAGI. The CDR3 nucleotides read TGTGCCAGCAGTCGGGATTATACGCAGTATTTT. Translating gives CASSRDYTQYF.

V usage is TRBV3-1 (or the pseudogene TRBV3-2) and J usage is TRBJ1-2, with D maybe TRBD1 (5 bases). The V and J ends lost 1 base and 4 bases respectively, with 13 bases between them. The CDR3 totals 15 residues. Germline CDR1 is LGHDT and CDR2 is YNNKEL (reference sequence). The CDR3 sequence is CASSQGAEGIYGYTF. The CDR3 coding sequence is TGTGCCAGCAGCCAAGGTGCGGAGGGGATCTATGGCTACACCTTC.

This chain uses TRBV4-2 with TRBJ2-5; 8 nucleotides align to TRBD2. The CDR3 totals 16 residues. CDR1 and CDR2 (germline): LGHNA, YNFKEQ. The ends lost 0 bases at V and 5 bases at J; junction bases unmatched: 8. The CDR3 DNA reads as TGTGCCAGCAGCCAAGAGCGGAGCGGGGGCCCGGAGACCCAGTACTTC. Translated, it gives CASSQERSGGPETQYF.

The J gene is TRBJ2-6, the V gene TRBV5-4; the match to TRBD1 covers 9 bases. The CDR3 is 18 amino acids. Germline V lookup: CDR1 SGHNT, CDR2 YYREEE (reference sequence). J gave up 1 base and V 4 bases, and 9 bases lay outside the gene matches. This chain's CDR3 is CASSNGGTGNSGANVLTF. The CDR3 region has the DNA TGTGCCAGCAGCAACGGTGGGACAGGGAATTCTGGGGCCAACGTCCTGACTTTC.

The chain links TRBV4-3 to TRBJ1-2; 7 bases align to TRBD1. The germline CDR1 and CDR2 sequences are LGHNA and YSLEER. CDR3 length: 17 amino acids. J lost 7 bases, V lost 4 bases, and 18 bases had no gene match. The CDR3 loop reads CASSPRQGSGLAAGYTF. CDR3 nucleotide sequence: TGCGCCAGCAGCCCCCGACAGGGTTCAGGGTTGGCGGCTGGCTACACCTTC.

The chain links TRBV3-1 (or the pseudogene TRBV3-2) to TRBJ1-5; D is uncertain. V was trimmed by 4 bases and J by 2 bases, leaving 9 bases between them. Germline V gene lookup returns CDR1 LGHDT and CDR2 YNNKEL (reference sequence). The CDR3 is made up of 14 amino acids. The CDR3 DNA is TGTGCCAGCAGCCGAAACCGGGGCAATCAGCCCCAGCATTTT. This translates into CASSRNRGNQPQHF.

The chain is built from TRBV5-1 and TRBJ2-5, with D uncertain. The CDR3 is 15 amino acids. Trimming took off 4 bases at V and 1 base at J, with 14 bases between the two ends. The germline V gene encodes CDR1 SGHRS and CDR2 YFSETQ. The CDR3 sequence: CASSLRGTRQETQYF. CDR3 sequence (DNA): TGCGCCAGCAGCCTCCGAGGCACTCGCCAAGAGACCCAGTACTTC.

The chain employs TRBV5-1 and TRBJ2-5; 10 bases are a match to TRBD1. This CDR3 has 14 residues. Unmatched junction bases numbered 6, after V lost 5 bases and J lost 5 bases. Germline lookup yields CDR1 SGHRS and CDR2 YFSETQ. DNA of the CDR3: TGCGCCAGCAGACGTGACAGGGGGCTGGAGACCCAGTACTTC. Translating gives CASRRDRGLETQYF.

The chain links TRBV6-6 to TRBJ1-2; D uncertain. This CDR3 has 16 amino acids. V gave up 0 bases and J gave up 1 base, with 12 bases separating them. Germline lookup yields CDR1 MNHNY and CDR2 SVGAGI (reference sequence). CDR3 region: CASSYSGLGVNYGYTF. The CDR3 DNA reads as TGTGCCAGCAGTTACTCCGGGCTGGGAGTTAACTATGGCTACACCTTC.

The chain's CDR3 is CASNPSGSYEQYF. Written as DNA, the CDR3 is TGTGCCAGCAACCCTAGCGGATCCTACGAGCAGTACTTC. This rearrangement joins TRBV9 to TRBJ2-7, with TRBD2 identical over 7 bases. V was pared by 6 bases and J by 1 base, with 4 bases of the junction left unmatched. Germline CDR1 reads SGDLS; CDR2 reads YYNGEE. The CDR3 is made up of 13 amino acids.

The chain uses TRBV2 and TRBJ1-2; 9 nucleotides line up with TRBD1. This CDR3 contains 14 residues. V shed 4 bases and J 4 bases; nucleotides not matched to a gene: 4. Germline V CDR1 and CDR2: SNHLY, FYNNEI. The DNA for the CDR3 is TGTGCCAGCAGTGCGGAGACAGGGGGCTATGGCTACACCTTC. Translated, it gives CASSAETGGYGYTF. Based on the CDR3 plus reference TRBV2 and TRBJ1-2, the full variable domain is EPEVTQTPSHQVTQMGQEVILRCVPISNHLYFYWYRQILGQKVEFLVSFYNNEISEKSEIFDDQFSVERPDGSNFTLKIRSTKLEDSAMYFCASSAETGGYGYTFGSGTRLTVV.

V usage is TRBV4-1 and J usage is TRBJ2-1; TRBD2 agrees at 7 bases. Germline CDR1 and CDR2: MGHRA and YSYEKL. The CDR3 runs to 15 residues. V lost 4 bases to trimming and J lost 7 bases; unmatched junction nucleotides: 10. The CDR3 DNA reads as TGCGCCAGCAGCCCCCCTCGGGGAGGGCAGAATGAGCAGTTCTTC. This codes for CASSPPRGGQNEQFF.